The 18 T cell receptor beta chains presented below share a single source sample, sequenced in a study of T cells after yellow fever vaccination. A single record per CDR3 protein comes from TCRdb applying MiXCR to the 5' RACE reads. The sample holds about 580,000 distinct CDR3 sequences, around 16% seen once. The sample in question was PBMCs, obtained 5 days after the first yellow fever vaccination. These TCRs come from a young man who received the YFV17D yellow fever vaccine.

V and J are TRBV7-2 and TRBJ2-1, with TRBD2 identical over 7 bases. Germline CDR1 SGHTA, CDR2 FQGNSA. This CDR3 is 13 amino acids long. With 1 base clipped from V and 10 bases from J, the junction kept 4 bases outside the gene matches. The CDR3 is CASSLGTRDEQFF. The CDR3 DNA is TGTGCCAGCAGCTTAGGGACTAGAGACGAGCAGTTCTTC.

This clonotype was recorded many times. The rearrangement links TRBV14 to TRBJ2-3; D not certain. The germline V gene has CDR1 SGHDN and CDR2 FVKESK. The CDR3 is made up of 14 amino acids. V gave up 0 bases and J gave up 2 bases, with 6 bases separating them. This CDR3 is CASSQDGNTDTQYF. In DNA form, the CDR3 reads TGTGCCAGCAGCCAAGATGGGAACACAGATACGCAGTATTTT.

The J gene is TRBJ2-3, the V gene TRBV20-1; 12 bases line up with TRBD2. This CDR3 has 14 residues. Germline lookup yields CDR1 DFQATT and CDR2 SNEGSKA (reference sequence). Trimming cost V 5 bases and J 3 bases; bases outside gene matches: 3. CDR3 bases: TGCAGTGCTGAGACTAGCGGGGGAACAGATACGCAGTATTTT. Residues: CSAETSGGTDTQYF.

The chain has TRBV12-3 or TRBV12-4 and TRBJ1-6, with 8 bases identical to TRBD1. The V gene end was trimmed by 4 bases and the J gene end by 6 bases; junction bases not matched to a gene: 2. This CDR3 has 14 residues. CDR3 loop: CASSYRGSNSPLHF. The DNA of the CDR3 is TGTGCCAGCAGTTACAGGGGGTCTAATTCACCCCTCCACTTT.

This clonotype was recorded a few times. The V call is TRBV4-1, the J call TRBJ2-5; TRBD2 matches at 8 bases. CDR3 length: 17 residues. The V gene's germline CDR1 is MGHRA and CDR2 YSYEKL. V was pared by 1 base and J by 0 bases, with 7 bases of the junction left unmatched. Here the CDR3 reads CASSQVVRRGDQETQYF. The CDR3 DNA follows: TGCGCCAGCAGCCAAGTGGTACGGCGGGGGGACCAAGAGACCCAGTACTTC.

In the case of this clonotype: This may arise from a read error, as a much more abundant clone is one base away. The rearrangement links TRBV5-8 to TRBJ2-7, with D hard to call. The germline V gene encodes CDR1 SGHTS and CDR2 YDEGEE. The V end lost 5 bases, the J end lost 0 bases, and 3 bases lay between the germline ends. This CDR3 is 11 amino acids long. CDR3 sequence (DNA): TGTGCCAGCAGGTTCTCCTACGAGCAGTACTTC. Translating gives CASRFSYEQYF.

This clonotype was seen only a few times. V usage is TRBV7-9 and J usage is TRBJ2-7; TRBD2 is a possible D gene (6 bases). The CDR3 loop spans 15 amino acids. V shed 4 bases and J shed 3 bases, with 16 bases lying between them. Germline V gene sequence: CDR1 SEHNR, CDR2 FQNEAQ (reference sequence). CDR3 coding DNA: TGTGCCAGCAGCTGCCCATGGGACTTATGCTACGAGCAGTACTTC. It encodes CASSCPWDLCYEQYF.

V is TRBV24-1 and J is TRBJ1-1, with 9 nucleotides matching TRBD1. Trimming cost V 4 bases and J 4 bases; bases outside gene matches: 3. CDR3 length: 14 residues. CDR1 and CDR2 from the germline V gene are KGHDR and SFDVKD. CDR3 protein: CATSEWTGATEAFF. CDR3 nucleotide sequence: TGTGCCACCAGTGAGTGGACAGGGGCCACTGAAGCTTTCTTT.

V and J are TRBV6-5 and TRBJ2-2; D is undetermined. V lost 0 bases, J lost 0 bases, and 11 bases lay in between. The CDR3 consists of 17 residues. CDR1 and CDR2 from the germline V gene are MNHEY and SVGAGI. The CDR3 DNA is TGTGCCAGCAGTTACTCGCCAGGTTCATCGAACACCGGGGAGCTGTTTTTT. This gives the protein CASSYSPGSSNTGELFF.

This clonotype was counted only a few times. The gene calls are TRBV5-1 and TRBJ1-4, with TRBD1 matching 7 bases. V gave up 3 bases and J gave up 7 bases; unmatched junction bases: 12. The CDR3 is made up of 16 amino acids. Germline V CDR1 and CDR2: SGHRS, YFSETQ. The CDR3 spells CASSSEKTGWAEKLFF. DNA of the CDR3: TGCGCCAGCAGCTCAGAGAAGACAGGGTGGGCTGAAAAACTGTTTTTT.

The CDR3 nucleotides read TGCAGTGCTAGAGATCACCAACTAGCGGGGGGAATTACAGATACGCAGTATTTT. It codes for CSARDHQLAGGITDTQYF. The chain is built from TRBV20-1 and TRBJ2-3, with TRBD2 identical over 12 bases. In germline, CDR1 is DFQATT, CDR2 SNEGSKA (reference sequence). V shed 0 bases and J 3 bases; nucleotides not matched to a gene: 10. CDR3 length: 18 amino acids.

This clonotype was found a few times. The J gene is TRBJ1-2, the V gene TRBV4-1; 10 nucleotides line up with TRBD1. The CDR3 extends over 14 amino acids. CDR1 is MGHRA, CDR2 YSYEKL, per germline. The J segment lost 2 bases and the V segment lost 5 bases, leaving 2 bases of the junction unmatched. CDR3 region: CASSDRGLNYGYTF. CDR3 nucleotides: TGCGCCAGCAGCGACAGGGGGCTAAACTATGGCTACACCTTC.

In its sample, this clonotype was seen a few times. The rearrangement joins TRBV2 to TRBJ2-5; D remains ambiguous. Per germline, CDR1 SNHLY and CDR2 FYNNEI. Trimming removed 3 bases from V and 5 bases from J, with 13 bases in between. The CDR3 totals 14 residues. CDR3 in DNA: TGTGCCAGCAGTGAGGTAGTCCCCAAGGAGACCCAGTACTTC. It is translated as CASSEVVPKETQYF.

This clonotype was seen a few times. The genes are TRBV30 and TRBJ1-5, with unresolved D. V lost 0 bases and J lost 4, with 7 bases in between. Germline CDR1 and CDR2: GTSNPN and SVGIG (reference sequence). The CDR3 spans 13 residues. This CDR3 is CAWSVRWNQPQHF. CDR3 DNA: TGTGCCTGGAGTGTACGATGGAATCAGCCCCAGCATTTT.

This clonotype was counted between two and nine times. CDR3 DNA: TGTGCCAGCAGTAAGGGAATATCCTACGAGCAGTACTTC. It specifies CASSKGISYEQYF. The chain uses TRBV6-2 or TRBV6-3 and TRBJ2-7; D is unclear. This CDR3 has 13 amino acids. V was pared by 5 bases and J by 1 base, with 9 bases between. Germline loops: CDR1 MNHEY, CDR2 SVGEGT.

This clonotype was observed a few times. This CDR3 reads CASSLGSQGQPQHF. The CDR3 region has the DNA TGCGCCAGCAGCTTGGGCAGTCAGGGTCAGCCCCAGCATTTT. The V call is TRBV5-1, the J call TRBJ1-5; weak D call: TRBD1 (5 bases). Trimming took 0 bases from V and 6 from J, leaving 10 bases between them. The CDR3 sequence is 14 residues long. Germline V gives CDR1 SGHRS, CDR2 YFSETQ. The whole variable domain, remainder taken from reference TRBV5-1 and TRBJ1-5, is KAGVTQTPRYLIKTRGQQVTLSCSPISGHRSVSWYQQTPGQGLQFLFEYFSETQRNKGNFPGRFSGRQFSNSRSEMNVSTLELGDSALYLCASSLGSQGQPQHFGDGTRLSIL.

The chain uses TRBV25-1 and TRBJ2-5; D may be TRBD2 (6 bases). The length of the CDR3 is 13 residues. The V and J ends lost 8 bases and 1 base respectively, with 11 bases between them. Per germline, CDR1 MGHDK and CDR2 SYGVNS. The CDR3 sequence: CASGRRLQETQYF. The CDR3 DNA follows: TGTGCCAGCGGGAGGCGTCTCCAAGAGACCCAGTACTTC. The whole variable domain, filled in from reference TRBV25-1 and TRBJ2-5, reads EADIYQTPRYLVIGTGKKITLECSQTMGHDKMYWYQQDPGMELHLIHYSYGVNSTEKGDLSSESTVSRIRTEHFPLTLESARPSHTSQYLCASGRRLQETQYFGPGTRLLVL.

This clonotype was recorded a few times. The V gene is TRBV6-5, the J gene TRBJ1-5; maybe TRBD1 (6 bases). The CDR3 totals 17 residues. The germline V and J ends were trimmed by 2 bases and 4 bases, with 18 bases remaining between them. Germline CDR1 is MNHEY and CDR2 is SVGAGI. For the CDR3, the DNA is TGTGCCAGCAGTTACGGGGGCGGGGGGACACAGAATCAGCCCCAGCATTTT. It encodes CASSYGGGGTQNQPQHF.